The sequence of this T cell receptor beta chain was determined in a study of PD-1 blockade in classical Hodgkin lymphoma. General study findings and limits: Baseline diversity resembling that of newly diagnosed patients was seen in complete responders. Reasons behind the repertoire differences stay unclear, perhaps disease activity or earlier therapy. Newly diagnosed patients reportedly had lower baseline TCR diversity than healthy donors.

CDR3 length: 17 residues. The V end was cut by 4 bases, the J end by 2 bases, with 18 bases between. Looked up from germline, CDR1 is KGHSH and CDR2 is LQKENI. Clones were read by immunoSEQ multiplex PCR, and TCRdb kept only the in-frame ones, dropping some. The table lists over 11,000 clones, roughly 78% of them singletons. All patients experienced relapse after autologous stem cell transplantation, and brentuximab vedotin exposure was variable. Under best response, outcomes were complete response, partial response or progressive disease. Of note for this clone: The antigen remains unidentified.

This specimen consisted of peripheral blood mononuclear cells (PBMCs), obtained before the second cycle of nivolumab. This clonotype was sampled from a human donor with classical Hodgkin lymphoma. This rearrangement joins TRBV18 to TRBJ2-1; D possibly corresponds to TRBD1 (6 bases). The CDR3 region has the DNA TGTGCCAGCTCACTAAACCCCTTAACAGGGACCTACAATGAGCAGTTCTTC. It is translated as CASSLNPLTGTYNEQFF.